Below, 30 T cell receptor beta chains from the same sample are listed, as sequenced in a study of T cells after yellow fever vaccination. A single record per CDR3 protein comes from TCRdb applying MiXCR to the 5' RACE reads. The sample records 340,000 or so distinct CDR3 sequences, roughly an eighth being singletons. Material: CD4+ T cells sorted from PBMCs, obtained 15 days after the yellow fever booster vaccination. The receptors shown here come from a young man who received the YFV17D yellow fever vaccine.

The gene calls are TRBV11-2 and TRBJ2-7; D not resolved. The CDR3 covers 14 residues. V was shortened by 5 bases and J by 4 bases, with 15 bases between the two germline ends. Germline V gene data show CDR1 as SGHAT and CDR2 as FQNNGV. CDR3 coding DNA: TGTGCCAGCAGCGTCGACACCGGTGGGTACGAGCAGTACGTC. It encodes CASSVDTGGYEQYV.

There are a few counts of this clonotype. The chain employs TRBV2 and TRBJ1-2; D unresolved. This CDR3 is built from 12 residues. Looked up from germline, CDR1 is SNHLY and CDR2 is FYNNEI. Between the trimmed V and J ends, which lost 8 bases and 2 bases, there was a span of 9 bases. The CDR3 is CASRSLNYGYTF. The CDR3 bases are TGTGCCAGCCGATCGTTAAACTATGGCTACACCTTC.

This CDR3 reads CASSQSSRTGASIEQYF. The CDR3, as DNA: TGCGCCAGCAGTCAATCTTCCAGGACAGGCGCGTCTATCGAGCAGTACTTC. V usage is TRBV23-1 and J usage is TRBJ2-7, with 7 nucleotides matching TRBD1. TRBV23-1 is an ORF; its function is uncertain. This CDR3 contains 17 residues. The V segment lost 0 bases and the J segment 6 bases; nucleotides outside the gene matches: 14.

The chain carries TRBV9 and TRBJ1-2, with 11 bases fitting TRBD1. Germline loops: CDR1 SGDLS, CDR2 YYNGEE. This CDR3 is built from 15 residues. J was trimmed by 7 bases and V by 4 bases; bases with no gene match: 9. CDR3 sequence: CASSLGTGGNGGYTF. In DNA, the CDR3 is TGTGCCAGCAGCCTAGGGACAGGGGGAAATGGTGGCTACACCTTC.

This clonotype was seen a few times. V usage is TRBV5-1 and J usage is TRBJ2-7, with a tentative D call TRBD2 (5 bases). Germline CDR1 is SGHRS and CDR2 is YFSETQ. The CDR3 sequence is 12 residues long. V lost 10 bases, J lost 4 bases, and 15 bases lay in between. CDR3 region: CAARRSRYEQYF. The CDR3 DNA is TGCGCCGCAAGGAGGAGTCGGTACGAGCAGTACTTC.

CDR3 sequence: CASSKGQTNTEAFF. The CDR3 nucleotides are TGCGCCAGCAGCAAGGGACAGACGAACACTGAAGCTTTCTTT. This chain joins TRBV5-1 and TRBJ1-1; 7 positions agree with TRBD1. Germline CDR1 is SGHRS and CDR2 is YFSETQ. The CDR3 sequence is 14 residues long. V lost 4 bases to trimming and J lost 1 base; unmatched junction nucleotides: 4.

The chain has TRBV19 and TRBJ1-2; D call uncertain. The germline CDR1 and CDR2 sequences are LNHDA and SQIVND (reference sequence). V dropped 2 bases and J dropped 8 bases, with 18 bases sitting between them. The CDR3 is made up of 15 amino acids. Here the CDR3 DNA reads TGTGCCAGTAGTATAAATAGGGCGGACCGCTCGGGCTACACCTTC. It yields the protein CASSINRADRSGYTF.

The sample holds many counts of this clonotype. This chain links TRBV20-1 with TRBJ1-1; no clear D gene. Between the trimmed V and J ends, which lost 7 bases and 12 bases, there was a span of 15 bases. The CDR3 is 10 residues long. Looked up from germline, CDR1 is DFQATT and CDR2 is SNEGSKA (reference sequence). The CDR3 DNA sequence: TGCAGTGTTGGCCCCACGAAAACTTTCTTT. It translates to CSVGPTKTFF.

This clonotype showed up just a few times. The rearrangement joins TRBV10-3 to TRBJ1-4; D unclear. Trimming took off 3 bases at V and 13 bases at J, with 9 bases between the two ends. CDR3 size: 11 residues. The germline CDR1 and CDR2 sequences are ENHRY and SYGVKD. Here the CDR3 DNA reads TGTGCCATCAGTGACGATGGGAGACTGTTTTTT. Translation gives CAISDDGRLFF.

This clonotype was detected a few times. The CDR3 here is CASSRGSTLRNADTQYF. CDR3 bases: TGTGCCAGCAGCCGGGGCTCGACACTAAGGAACGCAGATACGCAGTATTTT. The chain couples TRBV7-3 to TRBJ2-3; TRBD1 or TRBD2 may be the D gene (5 bases each). V was trimmed by 5 bases and J by 4 bases, leaving 22 bases between them. CDR1 is SGHTA, CDR2 FQGTGA, per germline. The CDR3 is made up of 17 amino acids.

V and J are TRBV7-2 and TRBJ1-4; a weak D match, TRBD1 (5 bases). Germline V gene sequence: CDR1 SGHTA, CDR2 FQGNSA. The CDR3 has 13 amino acids. V gave up 3 bases and J gave up 8 bases, with 10 bases separating them. CDR3 nucleotide sequence: TGTGCCAGCAGCTTGCAGGGTCAAGAAAAACTGTTTTTT. Translating gives CASSLQGQEKLFF.

The chain employs TRBV18 and TRBJ2-5; 12 bases fit TRBD2. The CDR3 spans 13 residues. In germline, CDR1 is KGHSH, CDR2 LQKENI. J gave up 10 bases and V 3 bases, and 3 bases lay outside the gene matches. CDR3 protein: CASSPGLAGIQYF. As DNA, the CDR3 is TGTGCCAGCTCACCCGGACTAGCGGGGATCCAGTACTTC.

There are a few counts of this clonotype. V usage is TRBV28 and J usage is TRBJ2-7; D unresolved. The CDR3 is made up of 15 amino acids. Per the germline V gene, CDR1 is MDHEN and CDR2 is SYDVKM. V lost 6 bases, J lost 2 bases, and 17 bases lay in between. This chain's CDR3 is CASSPPGAGPYEQYV. CDR3 nucleotides: TGTGCCAGCAGCCCCCCAGGAGCTGGGCCCTACGAGCAGTACGTC.

This clonotype has at least ten counts. One junction end disagrees with the germline gene, perhaps due to a read error. This rearrangement joins TRBV7-2 to TRBJ2-5, with TRBD2 matching 7 bases. CDR3 length equals 13 residues. Germline lookup yields CDR1 SGHTA and CDR2 FQGNSA. CDR3 nucleotide sequence: TGTGCCAGCAGCCCAACCCAATCTAGCGGTCCCCACTTC. Its translation: CASSPTQSSGPHF.

This clonotype has just a few counts. The chain has TRBV4-3 and TRBJ2-5, with D perhaps assigned TRBD1 or TRBD2 (5 bases each). Trimming pared 1 base from V and 4 bases from J, leaving 16 bases between. Germline V gene data show CDR1 as LGHNA and CDR2 as YSLEER. This CDR3 has 16 amino acids. CDR3 in amino acids: CASSQGLSGTGETQYF. As DNA, the CDR3 is TGCGCCAGCAGCCAAGGCTTGTCTGGGACCGGAGAGACCCAGTACTTC.

V usage is TRBV5-1 and J usage is TRBJ1-6, with D hard to call. V lost 4 bases and J 8 bases, leaving 16 bases between the germline ends. Per the germline V gene, CDR1 is SGHRS and CDR2 is YFSETQ. This CDR3 has 15 amino acids. CDR3 DNA: TGCGCCAGCAGCCCCGAATCGTCCCCGGATTCACCCCTCCACTTT. Translation: CASSPESSPDSPLHF.

This clonotype was recorded at least ten times. The chain combines TRBV10-2 with TRBJ2-7; the D gene is possibly TRBD1 (5 bases). The CDR3 loop spans 12 amino acids. V lost 3 bases to trimming and J lost 9 bases, with 12 bases between them. Germline V CDR1 and CDR2: WSHSY, SAAADI. This CDR3 reads CASSDNQGSQYV. In DNA, the CDR3 is TGCGCCAGCAGTGACAATCAGGGTTCGCAGTACGTC.

The table lists this clonotype with many counts. The chain links TRBV7-8 to TRBJ2-1, with TRBD2 matching 10 bases. The CDR3 has 17 amino acids. Per germline, CDR1 SGHVS and CDR2 FQNEAQ. The junction had 9 bases not matched to a gene; V was cut back by 0 bases and J by 7 bases. CDR3 amino acids: CASSLAVWLAGVNEQFF. For the CDR3, the DNA is TGTGCCAGCAGCTTAGCAGTTTGGCTAGCGGGGGTGAATGAGCAGTTCTTC.

This clonotype has at least ten counts. The chain is built from TRBV7-2 and TRBJ2-7; unclear D gene. Germline lookup yields CDR1 SGHTA and CDR2 FQGNSA. The CDR3 runs 14 residues. V shed 1 base and J shed 4 bases, with 11 bases lying between them. In nucleotides, the CDR3 is TGTGCCAGCAGCTTAGGGCTAGAGAATTACGAGCAGTACTTC. Translation gives CASSLGLENYEQYF.

This clonotype occurred a few times. This chain connects TRBV5-1 to TRBJ2-3, with a possible D match to TRBD1 (6 bases). This CDR3 region has 14 residues. V lost 3 bases, J lost 2 bases, and 10 bases lay in between. The V gene's germline CDR1 is SGHRS and CDR2 YFSETQ. The CDR3 DNA sequence: TGCGCCAGCAGCTCCGGACAGATCACAGATACGCAGTATTTT. It yields the protein CASSSGQITDTQYF.

The genes are TRBV11-2 and TRBJ2-5; 9 bases agree with TRBD1. The CDR3 consists of 13 residues. Germline V gene lookup returns CDR1 SGHAT and CDR2 FQNNGV. J gave up 5 bases and V 4 bases, and 2 bases lay outside the gene matches. The CDR3 is CASSYGQGETQYF. CDR3 DNA sequence: TGTGCCAGCAGCTACGGACAGGGGGAGACCCAGTACTTC.

This clonotype was counted between two and nine times. The chain couples TRBV15 to TRBJ2-5, with D maybe TRBD2 (5 bases). CDR1 is LNHNV, CDR2 YYDKDF, per germline (reference sequence). V was trimmed by 0 bases and J by 8 bases, leaving 16 bases between them. The CDR3 is made up of 15 amino acids. CDR3 protein: CATSRDLEGRGTQYF. CDR3 DNA sequence: TGTGCCACCAGCAGAGATCTTGAGGGCCGGGGAACCCAGTACTTC.

This clonotype was seen more than once but under ten times. V gene TRBV6-2 or TRBV6-3 combines with J gene TRBJ1-5, with TRBD1 matching 8 bases. The CDR3 is 15 residues long. After removal of 5 bases from V and 10 bases from J, the junction contained 13 bases not matched to a gene. The V gene's germline CDR1 is MNHEY and CDR2 SVGEGT. The CDR3 sequence: CASSARAGQANPQHF. In nucleotides, the CDR3 is TGTGCCAGCAGTGCCCGGGCGGGACAGGCCAACCCCCAGCATTTT.

This clonotype has a count of ten or more. The chain carries TRBV20-1 and TRBJ2-2, with D perhaps TRBD2 (5 bases). CDR1 and CDR2 (germline): DFQATT, SNEGSKA (reference sequence). The CDR3 runs 16 residues. V lost 2 bases and J lost 5, with 18 bases in between. As DNA, the CDR3 is TGCAGTGCTAGACCCAGCGGAAGGAGATCAACCGGGGAGCTGTTTTTT. Translating it yields CSARPSGRRSTGELFF.

V is TRBV20-1 and J is TRBJ2-3; 8 bases map to TRBD2. J gave up 5 bases and V 5 bases, and 9 bases lay outside the gene matches. The CDR3 totals 14 residues. Germline CDR1 and CDR2: DFQATT and SNEGSKA (reference sequence). This CDR3 reads CSAPPGGRIDTQYF. For the CDR3, the DNA is TGCAGTGCTCCCCCGGGGGGGCGGATAGATACGCAGTATTTT.

This clonotype was counted ten times or more. This chain connects TRBV20-1 to TRBJ2-5; perhaps TRBD2 as D (5 bases). Germline V gene sequence: CDR1 DFQATT, CDR2 SNEGSKA (reference sequence). CDR3 length equals 11 residues. Between the trimmed V and J ends, which lost 5 bases and 5 bases, there was a span of 9 bases. CDR3 region: CSAGPGETQYF. CDR3 nucleotides: TGCAGTGCTGGCCCGGGGGAGACCCAGTACTTC.

This clonotype has a handful of counts. The V and J genes are TRBV10-3 and TRBJ2-5, with 12 bases aligning to TRBD2. Unmatched junction bases numbered 7, after V lost 6 bases and J lost 2 bases. The CDR3 covers 16 residues. Germline V CDR1 and CDR2: ENHRY, SYGVKD. This chain's CDR3 is CAISKTSGGGQETQYF. The CDR3 nucleotides are TGTGCCATCAGCAAGACTAGCGGGGGAGGACAAGAGACCCAGTACTTC.

CDR3 DNA sequence: TGTGCCAGCAGTTTCCCCCGGAACTATGGCTACACCTTC. It yields the protein CASSFPRNYGYTF. The J gene is TRBJ1-2, the V gene TRBV6-2 or TRBV6-3, with D hard to call. The CDR3 length is 13 residues. V lost 4 bases, J lost 2 bases, and 8 bases lay in between. Germline CDR1 reads MNHEY; CDR2 reads SVGEGT.

This clonotype was counted at least ten times. V is TRBV15 and J is TRBJ2-5, with a weak D call TRBD2 (6 bases). V was clipped by 0 bases and J by 5 bases, with 10 bases between them. This CDR3 comprises 14 residues. Looked up from germline, CDR1 is LNHNV and CDR2 is YYDKDF (reference sequence). CDR3 sequence reads: CATSRDPGGETQYF. DNA of the CDR3: TGTGCCACCAGCAGAGATCCTGGGGGGGAGACCCAGTACTTC.

The V and J genes are TRBV20-1 and TRBJ1-1, with D maybe TRBD1 (5 bases). This CDR3 spans 13 amino acids. Germline CDR1 DFQATT, CDR2 SNEGSKA (reference sequence). Between the trimmed V and J ends, which lost 5 bases and 0 bases, there was a span of 10 bases. CDR3 protein: CSAGTEMNTEAFF. For the CDR3, the DNA is TGCAGTGCTGGGACGGAGATGAACACTGAAGCTTTCTTT.